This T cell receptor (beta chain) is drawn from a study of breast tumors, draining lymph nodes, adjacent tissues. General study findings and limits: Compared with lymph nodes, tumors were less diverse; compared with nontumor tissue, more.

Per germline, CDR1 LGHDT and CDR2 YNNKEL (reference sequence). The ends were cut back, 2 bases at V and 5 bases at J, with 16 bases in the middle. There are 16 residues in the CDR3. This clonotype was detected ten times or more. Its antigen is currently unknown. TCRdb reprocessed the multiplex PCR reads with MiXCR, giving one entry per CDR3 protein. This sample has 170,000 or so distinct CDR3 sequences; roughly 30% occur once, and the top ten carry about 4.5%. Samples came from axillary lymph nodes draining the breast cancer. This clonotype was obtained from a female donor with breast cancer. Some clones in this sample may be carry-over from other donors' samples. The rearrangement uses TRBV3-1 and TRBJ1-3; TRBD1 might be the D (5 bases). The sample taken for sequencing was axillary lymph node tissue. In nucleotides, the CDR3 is TGTGCCAGCAGCCAATGGGGCAGAAACGATAGAAACACCATATATTTT. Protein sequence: CASSQWGRNDRNTIYF.